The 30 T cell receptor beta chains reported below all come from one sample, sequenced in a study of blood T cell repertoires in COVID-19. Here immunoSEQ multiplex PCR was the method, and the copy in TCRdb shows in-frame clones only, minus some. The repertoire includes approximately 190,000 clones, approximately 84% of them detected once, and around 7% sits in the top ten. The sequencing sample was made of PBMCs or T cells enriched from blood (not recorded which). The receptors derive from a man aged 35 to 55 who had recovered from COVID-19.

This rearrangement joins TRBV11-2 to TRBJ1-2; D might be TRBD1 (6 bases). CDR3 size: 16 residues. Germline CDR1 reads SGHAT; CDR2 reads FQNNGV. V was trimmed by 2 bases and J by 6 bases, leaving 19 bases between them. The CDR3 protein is CASSLYLRTESDGYTF. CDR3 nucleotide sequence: TGTGCCAGCAGCTTATATCTAAGGACAGAATCGGATGGCTACACCTTC.

The CDR3 is CASSSVPGQGGSGELFF. CDR3 nucleotides: TGTGCCAGCAGCTCCGTCCCGGGACAGGGTGGGAGCGGGGAGCTGTTTTTT. J is TRBJ2-2 and V is TRBV5-5, with 9 bases fitting TRBD1. After removal of 3 bases from V and 7 bases from J, the junction contained 13 bases not matched to a gene. Per germline, CDR1 SGHKS and CDR2 YYEKEE (reference sequence). This CDR3 spans 17 amino acids.

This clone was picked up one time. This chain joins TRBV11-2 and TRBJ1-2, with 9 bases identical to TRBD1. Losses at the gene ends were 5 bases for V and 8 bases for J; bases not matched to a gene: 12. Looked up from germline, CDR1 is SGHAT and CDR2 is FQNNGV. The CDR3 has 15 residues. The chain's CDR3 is CASSPIDRGWVGYTF. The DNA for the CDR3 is TGTGCCAGCAGCCCTATCGACAGGGGGTGGGTGGGCTACACCTTC.

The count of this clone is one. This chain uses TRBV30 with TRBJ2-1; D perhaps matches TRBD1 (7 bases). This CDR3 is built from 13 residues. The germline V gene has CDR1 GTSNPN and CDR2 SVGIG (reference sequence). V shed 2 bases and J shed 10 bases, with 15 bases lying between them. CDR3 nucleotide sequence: TGTGCCTGGAGTCTTCGCCAGGGGGGCGAGCAGTTCTTC. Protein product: CAWSLRQGGEQFF.

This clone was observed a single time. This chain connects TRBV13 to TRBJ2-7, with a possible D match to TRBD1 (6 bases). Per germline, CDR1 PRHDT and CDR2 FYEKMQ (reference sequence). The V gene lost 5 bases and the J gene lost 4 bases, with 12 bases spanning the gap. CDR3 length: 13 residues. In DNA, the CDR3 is TGTGCCAGCAGCCCCCCACAGGGTTACGAGCAGTACTTC. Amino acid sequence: CASSPPQGYEQYF.

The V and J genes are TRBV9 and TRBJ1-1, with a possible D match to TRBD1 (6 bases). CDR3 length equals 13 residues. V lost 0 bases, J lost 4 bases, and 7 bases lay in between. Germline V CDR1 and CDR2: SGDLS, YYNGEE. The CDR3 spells CASSVEQGTEAFF. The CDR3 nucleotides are TGTGCCAGCAGCGTAGAACAGGGCACTGAAGCTTTCTTT.

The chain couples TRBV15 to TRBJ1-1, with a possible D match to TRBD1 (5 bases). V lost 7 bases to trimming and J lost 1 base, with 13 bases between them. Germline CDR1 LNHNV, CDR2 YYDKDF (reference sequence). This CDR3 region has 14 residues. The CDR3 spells CATTPGRGNTEAFF. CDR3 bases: TGTGCCACCACACCAGGGAGGGGGAACACTGAAGCTTTCTTT.

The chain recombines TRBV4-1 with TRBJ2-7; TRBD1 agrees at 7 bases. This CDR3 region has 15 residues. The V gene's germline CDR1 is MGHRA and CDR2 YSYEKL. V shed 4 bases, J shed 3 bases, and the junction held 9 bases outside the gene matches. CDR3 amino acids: CASSLRDSDFYEQYF. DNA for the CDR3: TGCGCCAGCAGCCTAAGGGACAGCGATTTCTACGAGCAGTACTTC.

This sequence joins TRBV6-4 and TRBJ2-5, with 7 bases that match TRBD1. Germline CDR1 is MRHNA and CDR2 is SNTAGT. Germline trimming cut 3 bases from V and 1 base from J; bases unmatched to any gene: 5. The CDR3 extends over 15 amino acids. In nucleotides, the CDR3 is TGTGCCAGCAGTGAATTAGGGGACAGCCAAGAGACCCAGTACTTC. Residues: CASSELGDSQETQYF.

CDR3 sequence (DNA): TGTGCCATCAGTGACCAGGGGGCGACTGAAGCTTTCTTT. Encoded protein: CAISDQGATEAFF. V gene TRBV10-3 combines with J gene TRBJ1-1; 8 positions agree with TRBD1. V trimming: 3 bases; J trimming: 5 bases; junction bases outside the gene matches: 2. Germline lookup yields CDR1 ENHRY and CDR2 SYGVKD. The CDR3 spans 13 residues.

CDR3 in amino acids: CASSLGTGGDSPLHF. In nucleotides, the CDR3 is TGTGCCAGCTCTCTGGGGACGGGAGGAGATTCACCCCTCCACTTT. The V and J genes are TRBV18 and TRBJ1-6, with a possible D match to TRBD1 (5 bases). The V gene lost 6 bases and the J gene lost 8 bases, with 17 bases spanning the gap. The CDR3 runs 15 residues. Germline CDR1 and CDR2: KGHSH and LQKENI.

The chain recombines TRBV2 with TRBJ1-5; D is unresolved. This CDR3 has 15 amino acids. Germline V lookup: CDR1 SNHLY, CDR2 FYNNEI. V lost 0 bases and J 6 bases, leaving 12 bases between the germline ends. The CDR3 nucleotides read TGTGCCAGCAGTGAAGCACCGGGAGTATTTCAGCCCCAGCATTTT. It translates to CASSEAPGVFQPQHF.

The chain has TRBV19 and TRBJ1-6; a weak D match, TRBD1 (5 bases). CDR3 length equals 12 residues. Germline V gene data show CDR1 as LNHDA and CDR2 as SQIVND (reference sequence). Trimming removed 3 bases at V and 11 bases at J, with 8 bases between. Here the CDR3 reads CASSISGAPLHF. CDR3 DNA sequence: TGTGCCAGTAGTATCTCGGGGGCACCCCTCCACTTT.

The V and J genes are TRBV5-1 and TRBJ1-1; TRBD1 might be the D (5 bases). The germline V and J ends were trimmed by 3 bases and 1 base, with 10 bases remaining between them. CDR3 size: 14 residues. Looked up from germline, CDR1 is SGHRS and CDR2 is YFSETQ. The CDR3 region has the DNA TGCGCCAGCAGCTGGGGCCGCCGGAACACTGAAGCTTTCTTT. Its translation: CASSWGRRNTEAFF.

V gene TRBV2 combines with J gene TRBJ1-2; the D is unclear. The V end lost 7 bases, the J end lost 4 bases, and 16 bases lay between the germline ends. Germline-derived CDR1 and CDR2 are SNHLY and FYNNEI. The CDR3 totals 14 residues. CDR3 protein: CASIRTPPFYGYTF. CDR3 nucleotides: TGTGCCAGCATTCGAACACCGCCTTTCTATGGCTACACCTTC.

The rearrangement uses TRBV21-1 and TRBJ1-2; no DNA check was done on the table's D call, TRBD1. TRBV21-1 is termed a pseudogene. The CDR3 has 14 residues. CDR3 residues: CASSYKGTGMGYTF. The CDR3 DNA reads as TGTGCCAGCAGCTACAAGGGGACAGGGATGGGCTACACCTTC.

The DNA for the CDR3 is TGTGCCAGCAGCCAAGCTCGGTCTGCGGATACGCAGTATTTT. Protein: CASSQARSADTQYF. The V gene is TRBV3-1 (or the pseudogene TRBV3-2), the J gene TRBJ2-3; unclear D gene. Trimming removed 1 base from V and 6 bases from J, with 11 bases in between. The CDR3 is made up of 14 amino acids. Germline V gene lookup returns CDR1 LGHDT and CDR2 YNNKEL (reference sequence).

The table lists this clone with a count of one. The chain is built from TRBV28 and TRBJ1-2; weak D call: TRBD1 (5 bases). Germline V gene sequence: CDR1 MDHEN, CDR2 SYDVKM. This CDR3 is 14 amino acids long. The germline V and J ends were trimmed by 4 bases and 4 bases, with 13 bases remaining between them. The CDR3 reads CASSSRASGYGYTF. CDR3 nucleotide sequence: TGTGCCAGCAGTTCCAGGGCCTCGGGCTATGGCTACACCTTC.

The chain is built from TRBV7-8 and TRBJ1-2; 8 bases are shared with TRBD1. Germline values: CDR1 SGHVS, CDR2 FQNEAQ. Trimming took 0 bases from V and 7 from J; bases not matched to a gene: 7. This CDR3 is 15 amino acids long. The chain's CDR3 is CASSLAGTGGGGYTF. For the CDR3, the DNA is TGTGCCAGCAGCTTAGCCGGGACAGGCGGGGGTGGCTACACCTTC.

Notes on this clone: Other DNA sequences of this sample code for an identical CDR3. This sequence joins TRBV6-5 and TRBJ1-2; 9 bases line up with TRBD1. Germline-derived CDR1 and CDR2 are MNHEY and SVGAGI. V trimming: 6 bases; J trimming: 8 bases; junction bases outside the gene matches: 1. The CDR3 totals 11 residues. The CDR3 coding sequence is TGTGCCAGCAGCACAGGGGGCGGCTACACCTTC. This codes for CASSTGGGYTF.

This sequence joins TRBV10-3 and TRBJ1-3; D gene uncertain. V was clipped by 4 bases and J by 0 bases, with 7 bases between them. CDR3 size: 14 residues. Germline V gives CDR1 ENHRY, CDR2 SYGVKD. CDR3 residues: CAISGANSGNTIYF. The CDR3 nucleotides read TGTGCCATCAGTGGAGCAAACTCTGGAAACACCATATATTTT.

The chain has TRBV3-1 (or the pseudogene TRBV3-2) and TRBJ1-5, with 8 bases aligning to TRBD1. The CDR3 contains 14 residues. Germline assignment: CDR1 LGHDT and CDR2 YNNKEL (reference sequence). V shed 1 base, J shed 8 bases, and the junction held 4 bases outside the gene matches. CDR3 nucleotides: TGTGCCAGCAGCCAAGCGGGACAGGTCAAGCCCCAGCATTTT. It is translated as CASSQAGQVKPQHF.

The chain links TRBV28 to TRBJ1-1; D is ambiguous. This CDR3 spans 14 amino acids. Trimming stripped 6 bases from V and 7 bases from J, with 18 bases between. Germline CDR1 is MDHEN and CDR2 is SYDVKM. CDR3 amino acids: CASRKPGSRNEAFF. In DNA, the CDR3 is TGTGCCAGCAGGAAACCCGGGTCGCGCAATGAAGCTTTCTTT. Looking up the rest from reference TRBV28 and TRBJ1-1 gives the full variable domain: DVKVTQSSRYLVKRTGEKVFLECVQDMDHENMFWYRQDPGLGLRLIYFSYDVKMKEKGDIPEGYSVSREKKERFSLILESASTNQTSMYLCASRKPGSRNEAFFGQGTRLTVV.

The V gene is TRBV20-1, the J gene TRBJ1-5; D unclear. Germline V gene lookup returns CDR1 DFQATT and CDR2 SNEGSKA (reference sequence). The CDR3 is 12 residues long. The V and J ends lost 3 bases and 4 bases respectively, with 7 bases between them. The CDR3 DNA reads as TGCAGTGCTAGTCTCCCGAATCAGCCCCAGCATTTT. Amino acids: CSASLPNQPQHF.

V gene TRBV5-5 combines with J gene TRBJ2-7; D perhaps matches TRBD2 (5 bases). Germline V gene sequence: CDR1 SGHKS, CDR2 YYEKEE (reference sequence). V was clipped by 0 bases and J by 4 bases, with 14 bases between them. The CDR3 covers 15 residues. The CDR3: CASSLGGQALYEQYF. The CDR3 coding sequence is TGTGCCAGCAGCTTGGGAGGGCAGGCGTTGTACGAGCAGTACTTC.

CDR3 sequence: CASSYTDRDSPLHF. Written as DNA, the CDR3 is TGTGCCAGCAGTTATACGGACAGGGATTCACCCCTCCACTTT. V usage is TRBV6-2 or TRBV6-3 and J usage is TRBJ1-6, with 8 nucleotides matching TRBD1. V was clipped by 3 bases and J by 8 bases; unmatched bases: 3. The CDR3 is 14 residues long. CDR1 MNHEY and CDR2 SVGEGT come from the germline V gene.

The CDR3 DNA is TGTGCCAGCAGCCAAGATGGGGGGGCCCAAGAGACCCAGTACTTC. Its protein is CASSQDGGAQETQYF. The chain links TRBV3-1 (or the pseudogene TRBV3-2) to TRBJ2-5; D perhaps matches TRBD2 (7 bases). V lost 0 bases, J lost 1 base, and 9 bases lay in between. CDR1 LGHDT and CDR2 YNNKEL come from the germline V gene (reference sequence). The length of the CDR3 is 15 residues.

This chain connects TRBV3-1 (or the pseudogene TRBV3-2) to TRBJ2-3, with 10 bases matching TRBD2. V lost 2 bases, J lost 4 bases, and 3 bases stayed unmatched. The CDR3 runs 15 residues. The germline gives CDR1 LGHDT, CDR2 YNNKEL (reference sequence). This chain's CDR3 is CASSQPGLAPDTQYF. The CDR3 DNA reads TGTGCCAGCAGCCAACCGGGACTAGCGCCAGATACGCAGTATTTT.

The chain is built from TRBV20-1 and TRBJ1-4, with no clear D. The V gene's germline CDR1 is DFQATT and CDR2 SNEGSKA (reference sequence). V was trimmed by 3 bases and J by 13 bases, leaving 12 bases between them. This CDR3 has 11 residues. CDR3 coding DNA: TGCAGTGCTAGGGACGGACTAGGACTGTTTTTT. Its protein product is CSARDGLGLFF.

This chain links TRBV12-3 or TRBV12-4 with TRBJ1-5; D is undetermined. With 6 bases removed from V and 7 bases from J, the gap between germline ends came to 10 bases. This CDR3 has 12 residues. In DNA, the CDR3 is TGTGCCAGCAGGATAGTCGGGCAGCCCCAGCATTTT. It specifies CASRIVGQPQHF.